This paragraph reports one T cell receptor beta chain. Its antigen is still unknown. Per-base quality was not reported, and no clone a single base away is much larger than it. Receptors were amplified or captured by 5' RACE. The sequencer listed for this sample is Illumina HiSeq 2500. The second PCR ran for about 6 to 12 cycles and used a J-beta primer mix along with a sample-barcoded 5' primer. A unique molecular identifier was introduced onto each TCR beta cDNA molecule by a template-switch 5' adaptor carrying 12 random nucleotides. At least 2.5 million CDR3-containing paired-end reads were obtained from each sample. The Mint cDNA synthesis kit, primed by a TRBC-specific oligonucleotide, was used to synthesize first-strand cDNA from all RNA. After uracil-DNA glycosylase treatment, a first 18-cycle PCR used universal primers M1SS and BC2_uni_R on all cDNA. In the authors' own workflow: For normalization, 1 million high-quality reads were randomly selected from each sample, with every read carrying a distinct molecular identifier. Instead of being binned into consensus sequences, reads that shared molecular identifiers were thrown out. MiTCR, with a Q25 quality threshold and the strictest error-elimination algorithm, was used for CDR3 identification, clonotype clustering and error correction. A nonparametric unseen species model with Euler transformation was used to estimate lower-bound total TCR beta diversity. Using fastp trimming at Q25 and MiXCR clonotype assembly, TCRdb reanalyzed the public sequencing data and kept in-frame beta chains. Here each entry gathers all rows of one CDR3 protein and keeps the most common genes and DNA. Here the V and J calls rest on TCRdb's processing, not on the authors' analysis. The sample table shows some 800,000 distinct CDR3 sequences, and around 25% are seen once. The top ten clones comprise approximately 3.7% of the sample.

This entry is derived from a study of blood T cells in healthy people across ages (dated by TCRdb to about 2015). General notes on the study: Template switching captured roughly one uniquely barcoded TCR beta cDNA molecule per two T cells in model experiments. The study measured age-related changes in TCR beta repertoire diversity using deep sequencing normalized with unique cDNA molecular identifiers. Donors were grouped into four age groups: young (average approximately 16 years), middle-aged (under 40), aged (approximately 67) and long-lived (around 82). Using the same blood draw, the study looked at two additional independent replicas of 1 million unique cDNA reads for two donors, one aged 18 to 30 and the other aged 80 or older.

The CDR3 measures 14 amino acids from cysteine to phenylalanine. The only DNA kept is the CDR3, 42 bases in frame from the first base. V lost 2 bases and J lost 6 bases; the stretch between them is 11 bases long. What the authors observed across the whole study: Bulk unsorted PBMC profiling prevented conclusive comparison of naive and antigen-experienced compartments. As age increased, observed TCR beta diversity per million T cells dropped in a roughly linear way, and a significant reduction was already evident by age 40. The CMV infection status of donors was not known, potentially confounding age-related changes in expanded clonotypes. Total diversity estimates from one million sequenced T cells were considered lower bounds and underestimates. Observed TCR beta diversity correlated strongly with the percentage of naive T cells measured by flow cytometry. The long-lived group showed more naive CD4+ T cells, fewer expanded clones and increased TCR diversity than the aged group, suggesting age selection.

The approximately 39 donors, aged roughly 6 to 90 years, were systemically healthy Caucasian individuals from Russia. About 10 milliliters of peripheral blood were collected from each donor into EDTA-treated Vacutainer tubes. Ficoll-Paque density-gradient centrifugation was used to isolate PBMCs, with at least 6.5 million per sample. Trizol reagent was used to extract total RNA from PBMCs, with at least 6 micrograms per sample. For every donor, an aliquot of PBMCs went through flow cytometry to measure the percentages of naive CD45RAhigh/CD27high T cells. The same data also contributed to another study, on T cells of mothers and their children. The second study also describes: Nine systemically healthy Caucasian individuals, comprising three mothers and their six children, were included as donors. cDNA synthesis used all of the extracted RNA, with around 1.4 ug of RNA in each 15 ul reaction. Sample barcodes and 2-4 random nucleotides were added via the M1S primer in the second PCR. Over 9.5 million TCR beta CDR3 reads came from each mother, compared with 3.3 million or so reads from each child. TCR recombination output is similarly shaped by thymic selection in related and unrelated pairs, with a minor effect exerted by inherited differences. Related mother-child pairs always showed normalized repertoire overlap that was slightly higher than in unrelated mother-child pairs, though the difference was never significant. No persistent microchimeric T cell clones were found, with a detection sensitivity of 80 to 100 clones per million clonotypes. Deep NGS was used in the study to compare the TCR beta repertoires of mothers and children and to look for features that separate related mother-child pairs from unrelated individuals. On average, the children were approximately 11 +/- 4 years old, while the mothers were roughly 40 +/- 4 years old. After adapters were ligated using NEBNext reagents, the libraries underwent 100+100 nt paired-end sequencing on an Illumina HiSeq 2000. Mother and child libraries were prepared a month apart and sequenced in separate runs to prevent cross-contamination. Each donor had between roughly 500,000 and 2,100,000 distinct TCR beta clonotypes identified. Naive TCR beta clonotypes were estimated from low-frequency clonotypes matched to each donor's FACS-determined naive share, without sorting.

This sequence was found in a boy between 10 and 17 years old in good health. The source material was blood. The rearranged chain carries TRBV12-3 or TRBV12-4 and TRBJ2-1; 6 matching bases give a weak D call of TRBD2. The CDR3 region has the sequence CASSLFEGGNEQFF. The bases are TGTGCCAGCAGTTTATTTGAGGGAGGCAATGAGCAGTTCTTC.